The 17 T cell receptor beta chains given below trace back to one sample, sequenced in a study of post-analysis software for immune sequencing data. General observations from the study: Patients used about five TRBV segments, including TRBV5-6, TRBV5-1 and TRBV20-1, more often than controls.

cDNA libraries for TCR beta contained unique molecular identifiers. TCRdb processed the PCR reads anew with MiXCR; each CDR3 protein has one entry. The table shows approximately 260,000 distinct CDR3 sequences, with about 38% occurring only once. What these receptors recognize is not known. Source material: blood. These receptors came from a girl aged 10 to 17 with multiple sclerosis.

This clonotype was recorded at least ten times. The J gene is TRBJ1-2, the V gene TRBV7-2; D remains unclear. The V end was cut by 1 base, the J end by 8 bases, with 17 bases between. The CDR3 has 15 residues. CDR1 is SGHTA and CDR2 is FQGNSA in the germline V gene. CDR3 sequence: CASSLVVESGHGYTF. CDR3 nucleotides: TGTGCCAGCAGCTTAGTCGTGGAATCTGGGCACGGCTACACCTTC.

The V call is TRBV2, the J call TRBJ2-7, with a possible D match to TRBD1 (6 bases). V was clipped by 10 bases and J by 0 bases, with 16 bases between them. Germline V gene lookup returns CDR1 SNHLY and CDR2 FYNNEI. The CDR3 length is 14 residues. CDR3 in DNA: TGTGCCACCGACAGTGGGACAAACTCCTACGAGCAGTACTTC. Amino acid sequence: CATDSGTNSYEQYF.

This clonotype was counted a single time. The CDR3 coding sequence is TGTGCCAGCAGCATGCCCCGGGACAGGGTAAACATTCAGTACTTC. Translating gives CASSMPRDRVNIQYF. The chain joins TRBV7-2 to TRBJ2-4; TRBD1 agrees at 9 bases. This CDR3 is built from 15 residues. Trimming took 5 bases from V and 6 from J; bases not matched to a gene: 8. Germline V CDR1 and CDR2: SGHTA, FQGNSA.

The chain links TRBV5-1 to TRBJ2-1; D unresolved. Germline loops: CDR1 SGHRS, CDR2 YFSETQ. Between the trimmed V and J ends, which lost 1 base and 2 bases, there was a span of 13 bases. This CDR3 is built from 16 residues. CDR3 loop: CASSLTVDNTYNEQFF. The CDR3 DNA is TGCGCCAGCAGCTTGACCGTCGACAACACCTACAATGAGCAGTTCTTC.

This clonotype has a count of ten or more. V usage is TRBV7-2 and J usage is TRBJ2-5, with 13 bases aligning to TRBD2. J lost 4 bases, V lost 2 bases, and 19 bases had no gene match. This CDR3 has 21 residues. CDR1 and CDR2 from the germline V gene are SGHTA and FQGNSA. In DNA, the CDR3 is TGTGCCAGCAGCTTAAGGCCCCGCATTGGACTAGCGGGAGAGGACGGAGAGACCCAGTACTTC. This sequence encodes CASSLRPRIGLAGEDGETQYF.

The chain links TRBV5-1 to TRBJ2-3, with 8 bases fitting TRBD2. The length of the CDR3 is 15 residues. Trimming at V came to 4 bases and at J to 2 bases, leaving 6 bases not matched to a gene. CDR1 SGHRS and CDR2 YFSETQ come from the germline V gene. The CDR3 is CASSLGTSVTDTQYF. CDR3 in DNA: TGCGCCAGCAGCCTCGGGACTAGTGTCACAGATACGCAGTATTTT.

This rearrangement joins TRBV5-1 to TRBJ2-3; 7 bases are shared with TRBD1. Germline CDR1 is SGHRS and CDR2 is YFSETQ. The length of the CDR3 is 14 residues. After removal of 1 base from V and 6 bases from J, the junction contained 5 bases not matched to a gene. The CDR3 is CASSLTDRADTQYF. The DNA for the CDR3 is TGCGCCAGCAGCTTGACCGACAGGGCGGATACGCAGTATTTT.

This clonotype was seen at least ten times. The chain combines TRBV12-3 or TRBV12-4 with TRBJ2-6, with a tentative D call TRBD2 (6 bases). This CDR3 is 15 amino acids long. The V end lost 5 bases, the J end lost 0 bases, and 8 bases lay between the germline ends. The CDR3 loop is CASSVRDSGANVLTF. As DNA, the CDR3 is TGTGCCAGCAGTGTGCGGGACTCTGGGGCCAACGTCCTGACTTTC.

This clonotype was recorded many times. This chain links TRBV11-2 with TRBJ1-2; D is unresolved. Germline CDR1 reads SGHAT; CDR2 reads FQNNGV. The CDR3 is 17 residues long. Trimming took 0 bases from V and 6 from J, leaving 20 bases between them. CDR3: CASSLDPGEVIKHGYTF. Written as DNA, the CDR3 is TGTGCCAGCAGCTTAGATCCCGGGGAGGTCATTAAGCATGGCTACACCTTC.

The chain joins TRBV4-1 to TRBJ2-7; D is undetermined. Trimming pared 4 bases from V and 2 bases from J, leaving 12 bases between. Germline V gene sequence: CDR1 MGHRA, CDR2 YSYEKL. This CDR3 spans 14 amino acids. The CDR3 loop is CASSPTLVTYEQYF. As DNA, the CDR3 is TGCGCCAGCAGCCCTACACTTGTTACCTACGAGCAGTACTTC.

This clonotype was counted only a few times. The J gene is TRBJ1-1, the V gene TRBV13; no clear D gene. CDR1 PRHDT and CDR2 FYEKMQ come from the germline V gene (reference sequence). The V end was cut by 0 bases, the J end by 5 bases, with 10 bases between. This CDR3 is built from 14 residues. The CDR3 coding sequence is TGTGCCAGCAGCTTAGGTCTGGGATGGACTGAAGCTTTCTTT. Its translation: CASSLGLGWTEAFF. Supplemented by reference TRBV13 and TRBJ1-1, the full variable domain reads AAGVIQSPRHLIKEKRETATLKCYPIPRHDTVYWYQQGPGQDPQFLISFYEKMQSDKGSIPDRFSAQQFSDYHSELNMSSLELGDSALYFCASSLGLGWTEAFFGQGTRLTVV.

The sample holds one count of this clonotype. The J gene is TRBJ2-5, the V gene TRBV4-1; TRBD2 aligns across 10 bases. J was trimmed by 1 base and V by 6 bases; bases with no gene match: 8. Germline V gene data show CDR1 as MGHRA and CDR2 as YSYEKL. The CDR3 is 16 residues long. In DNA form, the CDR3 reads TGCGCCAGCAGGATCCGGCTAGCGGGGGTCCAAGAGACCCAGTACTTC. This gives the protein CASRIRLAGVQETQYF.

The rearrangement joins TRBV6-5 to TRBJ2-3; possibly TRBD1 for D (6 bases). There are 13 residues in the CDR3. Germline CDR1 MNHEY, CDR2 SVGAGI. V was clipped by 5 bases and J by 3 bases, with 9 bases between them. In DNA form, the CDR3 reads TGTGCCAGCAGTCAAACAGGGACAGATACGCAGTATTTT. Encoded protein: CASSQTGTDTQYF.

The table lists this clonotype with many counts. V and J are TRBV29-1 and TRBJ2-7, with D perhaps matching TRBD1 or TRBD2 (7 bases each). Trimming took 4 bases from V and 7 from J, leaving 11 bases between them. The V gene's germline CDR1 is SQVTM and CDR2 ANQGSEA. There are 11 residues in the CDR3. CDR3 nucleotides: TGCAGCGTTGGACAGGGAGGGGAGCAGTACTTC. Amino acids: CSVGQGGEQYF.

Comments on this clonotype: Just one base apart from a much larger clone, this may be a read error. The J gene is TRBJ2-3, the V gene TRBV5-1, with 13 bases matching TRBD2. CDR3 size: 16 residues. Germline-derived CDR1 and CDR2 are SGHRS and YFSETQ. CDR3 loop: CAGSSRLAGGPDTQYF. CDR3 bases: TGCGCCGGCAGCTCCCGACTAGCGGGGGGACCAGATACGCAGTATTTT. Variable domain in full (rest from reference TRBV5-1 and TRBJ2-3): KAGVTQTPRYLIKTRGQQVTLSCSPISGHRSVSWYQQTPGQGLQFLFEYFSETQRNKGNFPGRFSGRQFSNSRSEMNVSTLELGDSALYLCAGSSRLAGGPDTQYFGPGTRLTVL.

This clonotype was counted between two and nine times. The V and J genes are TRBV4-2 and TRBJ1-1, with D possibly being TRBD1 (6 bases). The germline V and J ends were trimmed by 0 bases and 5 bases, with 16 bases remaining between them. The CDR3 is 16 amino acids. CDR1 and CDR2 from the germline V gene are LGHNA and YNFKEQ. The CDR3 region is CASSQEAGGAGTEAFF. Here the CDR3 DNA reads TGTGCCAGCAGCCAAGAGGCCGGGGGCGCGGGAACTGAAGCTTTCTTT.

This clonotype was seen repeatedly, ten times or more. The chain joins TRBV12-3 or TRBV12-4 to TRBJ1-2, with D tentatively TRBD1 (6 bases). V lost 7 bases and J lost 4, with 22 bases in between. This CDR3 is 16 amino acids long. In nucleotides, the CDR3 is TGTGCCAGCACTAGCCCCTGGACAGAACTCGCCTATGGCTACACCTTC. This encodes CASTSPWTELAYGYTF.